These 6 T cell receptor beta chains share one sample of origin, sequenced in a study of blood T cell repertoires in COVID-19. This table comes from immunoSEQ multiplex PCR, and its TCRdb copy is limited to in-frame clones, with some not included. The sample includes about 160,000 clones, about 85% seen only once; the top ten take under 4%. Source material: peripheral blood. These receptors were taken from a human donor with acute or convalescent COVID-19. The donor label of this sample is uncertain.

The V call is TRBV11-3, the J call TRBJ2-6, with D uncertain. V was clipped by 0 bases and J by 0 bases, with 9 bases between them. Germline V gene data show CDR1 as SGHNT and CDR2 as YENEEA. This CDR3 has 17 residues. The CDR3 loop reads CASSLEEVSSGANVLTF. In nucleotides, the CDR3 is TGTGCCAGCAGCTTAGAAGAGGTTAGCTCTGGGGCCAACGTCCTGACTTTC.

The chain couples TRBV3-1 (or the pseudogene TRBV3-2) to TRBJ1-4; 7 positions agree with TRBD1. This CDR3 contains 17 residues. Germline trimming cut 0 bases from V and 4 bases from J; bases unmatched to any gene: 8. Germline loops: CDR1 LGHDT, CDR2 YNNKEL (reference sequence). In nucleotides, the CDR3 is TGTGCCAGCAGCCAAGATACGCACAGGGGACTTAATGAAAAACTGTTTTTT. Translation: CASSQDTHRGLNEKLFF.

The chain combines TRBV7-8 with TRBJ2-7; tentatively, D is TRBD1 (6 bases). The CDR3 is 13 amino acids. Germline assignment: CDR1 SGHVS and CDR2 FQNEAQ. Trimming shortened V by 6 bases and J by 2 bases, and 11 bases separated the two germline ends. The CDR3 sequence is CASRWTETYEQYF. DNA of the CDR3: TGTGCCAGCAGGTGGACAGAGACCTACGAGCAGTACTTC.

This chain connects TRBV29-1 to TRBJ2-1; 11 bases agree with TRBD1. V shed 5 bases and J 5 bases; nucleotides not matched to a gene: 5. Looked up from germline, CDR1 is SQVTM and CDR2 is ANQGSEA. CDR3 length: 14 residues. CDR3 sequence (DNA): TGCAGCGTTCTGGACAGGGGGCTGGACAATGAGCAGTTCTTC. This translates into CSVLDRGLDNEQFF.

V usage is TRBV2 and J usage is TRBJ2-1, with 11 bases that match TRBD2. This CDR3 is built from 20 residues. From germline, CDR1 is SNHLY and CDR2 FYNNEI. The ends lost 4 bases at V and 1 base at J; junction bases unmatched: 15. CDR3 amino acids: CASSGLRGSGGADSYNEQFF. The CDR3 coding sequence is TGTGCCAGCAGTGGCCTCCGGGGTAGCGGGGGGGCTGATTCCTACAATGAGCAGTTCTTC.

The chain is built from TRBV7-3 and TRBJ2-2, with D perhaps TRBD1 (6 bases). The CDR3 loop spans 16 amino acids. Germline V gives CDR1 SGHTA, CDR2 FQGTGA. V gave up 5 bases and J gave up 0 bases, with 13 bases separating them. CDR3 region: CASSPHRESNTGELFF. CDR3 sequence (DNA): TGTGCCAGCAGCCCCCACAGGGAATCGAACACCGGGGAGCTGTTTTTT.